This TCR beta chain was observed in a study of OX40 agonist ivuxolimab in advanced cancers. Overall study context: Intravenous ivuxolimab was administered to patients every 2 weeks at 0.01 to 10 mg/kg. A male proportion of approximately 83% was recorded, with mean age approximately 56 years and range about 23 to 90. Study-wide results and limits: CD8+ T cells averaged more expanded clones than CD4+. There was clonal expansion of CD4+ and CD8+ blood T cells by week 6 at 0.1 to 3.0 mg/kg.

Assay: immunoSEQ multiplex PCR; the TCRdb copy retains only in-frame clones and omits some. The data contain about 120,000 clones, just under 95% of them seen just once; the ten biggest clones take up approximately 0.15%. The CDR3 length is 15 residues. The V end lost 1 base, the J end lost 4 bases, and 14 bases lay between the germline ends. Looked up from germline, CDR1 is SGHDT and CDR2 is YYEEEE. In the case of this clone: The antigen is unknown.

The material was CD4+ or CD8+ T cells sorted from blood, obtained in a trial of the OX40 agonist ivuxolimab. This receptor was obtained from an adult with an advanced solid tumor such as melanoma, head and neck, liver or kidney cancer. The chain recombines TRBV5-6 with TRBJ1-2; weak D call: TRBD1 (6 bases). CDR3 DNA sequence: TGTGCCAGCAGCTTGCCTAAACAGGGATCCTATGGCTACACCTTC. This codes for CASSLPKQGSYGYTF.